The 4 T cell receptor beta chains given below trace back to one sample, sequenced in a study of shared clonotypes between healthy human individuals. Measured with immunoSEQ multiplex PCR; TCRdb has only the in-frame clones, and not every one. This table holds 1,500,000 or so clones, around 95% found once. Sequencing input: naive CD4+ T cells sorted from blood. Described subset: CD45RA+ positively selected. Receptors originate from a man younger than 45 in good health.

The V call is TRBV7-9, the J call TRBJ1-4; a weak D match, TRBD1 (5 bases). The CDR3 consists of 18 residues. The V end lost 1 base, the J end lost 6 bases, and 21 bases lay between the germline ends. In germline, CDR1 is SEHNR, CDR2 FQNEAQ (reference sequence). CDR3 sequence (DNA): TGTGCCAGCAGCTTAGGGGAGACAGCAACCGAGGTATATGAAAAACTGTTTTTT. It is translated as CASSLGETATEVYEKLFF.

The chain uses TRBV30 and TRBJ2-4; the match to TRBD1 covers 10 bases. The CDR3 loop spans 11 amino acids. The trim removed 5 bases at V and 10 bases at J, leaving 2 bases unmatched. In germline, CDR1 is GTSNPN, CDR2 SVGIG (reference sequence). The CDR3 loop is CAWGDRGIQYF. The CDR3 nucleotides are TGTGCCTGGGGGGACAGGGGAATTCAGTACTTC.

The gene calls are TRBV7-8 and TRBJ2-1, with D perhaps given as TRBD1 or TRBD2 (5 bases each). The germline V gene encodes CDR1 SGHVS and CDR2 FQNEAQ. The CDR3 spans 15 residues. V gave up 7 bases and J gave up 6 bases, with 19 bases separating them. The chain's CDR3 is CASMGVLPGRNEQFF. CDR3 DNA: TGTGCCAGCATGGGGGTACTACCCGGTCGCAATGAGCAGTTCTTC.

The chain has TRBV28 and TRBJ1-5, with D possibly matching TRBD1 (6 bases). The CDR3 is 16 residues long. Germline CDR1 and CDR2: MDHEN and SYDVKM. V was clipped by 5 bases and J by 1 base, with 15 bases between them. The CDR3 nucleotides are TGTGCCAGCAGTCCCCGGGGACACCCCAGCAATCAGCCCCAGCATTTT. Protein sequence: CASSPRGHPSNQPQHF.